The next 21 T cell receptor beta chains were all read from a single sample in a study of cytomegalovirus exposure and HLA in healthy donors (dated by TCRdb to 2017 to 2019). Library preparation used the immunoSEQ multiplex PCR assay. A mixture of 60 forward primers for TCR Vbeta segments and 13 reverse primers for TCR Jbeta segments was used in the multiplex PCR. Not all clones reach the TCRdb copy of this immuneACCESS table, which keeps in-frame sequences only. Checked studies attribute under half of the gap to unresolved V genes and leave the rest unexplained. The table for this sample lists over 150,000 clones; roughly four fifths of them were counted only once. The top ten clones comprise 1.3% to 1.5% of the sample. The sequenced sample consisted of PBMCs. These receptors were obtained from a man younger than 35 in good health and CMV-seronegative.

V and J are TRBV27 and TRBJ2-2; 7 positions match TRBD1. The germline gives CDR1 MNHEY, CDR2 SMNVEV (reference sequence). This CDR3 is built from 14 residues. Losses at the gene ends were 5 bases for V and 3 bases for J; bases not matched to a gene: 3. CDR3 in amino acids: CASSETGHTGELFF. The CDR3, as DNA: TGTGCCAGCAGTGAGACAGGGCACACCGGGGAGCTGTTTTTT.

The DNA for the CDR3 is TGCGCCAGCAGTGAAGGGGGGACTAGCGGGAGTTACGAGCAGTACTTC. It yields the protein CASSEGGTSGSYEQYF. The chain employs TRBV10-2 and TRBJ2-7; 14 nucleotides align to TRBD2. This CDR3 has 16 residues. J gave up 4 bases and V 3 bases, and 5 bases lay outside the gene matches. Germline V gene sequence: CDR1 WSHSY, CDR2 SAAADI.

The chain is built from TRBV6-4 and TRBJ2-3; weak D call: TRBD2 (5 bases). This CDR3 region has 14 residues. Trimming removed 1 base from V and 5 bases from J, with 10 bases in between. Germline values: CDR1 MRHNA, CDR2 SNTAGT. The CDR3: CASSDFAGVDTQYF. DNA for the CDR3: TGTGCCAGCAGTGACTTCGCCGGGGTAGATACGCAGTATTTT.

V gene TRBV10-3 combines with J gene TRBJ1-2, with D perhaps TRBD1 (5 bases). Germline V CDR1 and CDR2: ENHRY, SYGVKD. Deletions cut 6 bases from V and 3 bases from J, with 11 bases between. This CDR3 is 13 amino acids long. As DNA, the CDR3 is TGTGCCATCAGCCTAGGAGGGGACTATGGCTACACCTTC. It yields the protein CAISLGGDYGYTF.

In nucleotides, the CDR3 is TGTGCCAGCAGCTTATGGCGGGAGAGCTACAATGAGCAGTTCTTC. Its protein product is CASSLWRESYNEQFF. The chain has TRBV7-2 and TRBJ2-1, with 7 bases fitting TRBD2. The germline V gene encodes CDR1 SGHTA and CDR2 FQGNSA. This CDR3 has 15 amino acids. Germline trimming cut 2 bases from V and 3 bases from J; bases unmatched to any gene: 4.

The chain is built from TRBV18 and TRBJ2-7; maybe TRBD1 (5 bases). The CDR3 is 13 residues long. Germline-derived CDR1 and CDR2 are KGHSH and LQKENI. The V end was cut by 3 bases, the J end by 6 bases, with 12 bases between. CDR3 loop: CASSPRGQGEQYF. The CDR3 region has the DNA TGTGCCAGCTCACCTCGCGGCCAGGGCGAGCAGTACTTC.

The V gene is TRBV7-2, the J gene TRBJ2-7, with TRBD1 identical over 7 bases. The length of the CDR3 is 15 residues. Losses at the gene ends were 6 bases for V and 2 bases for J; bases not matched to a gene: 10. The V gene's germline CDR1 is SGHTA and CDR2 FQGNSA. The DNA of the CDR3 is TGTGCCAGCAGAGGGAACAGGGGACCGACCTACGAGCAGTACTTC. Encoded protein: CASRGNRGPTYEQYF.

This clone was counted between two and nine times. V gene TRBV5-6 combines with J gene TRBJ1-4, with 7 bases matching TRBD1. The germline CDR1 and CDR2 sequences are SGHDT and YYEEEE. This CDR3 contains 14 residues. J gave up 7 bases and V 2 bases, and 5 bases lay outside the gene matches. DNA of the CDR3: TGTGCCAGCAGCTTTCGACAGGGCGCTGAAAAACTGTTTTTT. As protein: CASSFRQGAEKLFF.

This chain joins TRBV5-1 and TRBJ2-3, with 8 bases lining up with TRBD1. CDR1 and CDR2 (germline): SGHRS, YFSETQ. CDR3 length: 13 amino acids. V dropped 5 bases and J dropped 3; count of bases not matched to a gene: 2. CDR3: CASSWTGTDTQYF. CDR3 nucleotide sequence: TGCGCCAGCAGTTGGACAGGGACAGATACGCAGTATTTT.

J is TRBJ2-3 and V is TRBV7-2, with 10 nucleotides matching TRBD2. CDR3 size: 17 residues. J gave up 6 bases and V 5 bases, and 14 bases lay outside the gene matches. The germline CDR1 and CDR2 sequences are SGHTA and FQGNSA. Written as DNA, the CDR3 is TGTGCCAGCAGCCCGAAGACTAGCGGGTGGGCCGGCGATACGCAGTATTTT. Residues: CASSPKTSGWAGDTQYF.

A single count supports this clone. The V gene is TRBV4-1, the J gene TRBJ2-7; TRBD1 matches at 9 bases. Germline loops: CDR1 MGHRA, CDR2 YSYEKL. The length of the CDR3 is 20 residues. The trim removed 5 bases at V and 5 bases at J, leaving 25 bases unmatched. In DNA form, the CDR3 reads TGCGCCAGCAGCGGTCCCGGGGGACAGGGCTTCCTATTTACTCTGGACGAGCAGTACTTC. Translating it yields CASSGPGGQGFLFTLDEQYF.

The chain couples TRBV18 to TRBJ2-3, with 7 bases fitting TRBD1. V trimming: 0 bases; J trimming: 2 bases; junction bases outside the gene matches: 8. The CDR3 totals 17 residues. The germline V gene encodes CDR1 KGHSH and CDR2 LQKENI. The chain's CDR3 is CASSPPLLTGHTDTQYF. Written as DNA, the CDR3 is TGTGCCAGCTCACCACCACTCCTGACAGGGCACACAGATACGCAGTATTTT.

This clone is a singleton in its sample. The chain employs TRBV27 and TRBJ2-2; weak D call: TRBD1 (5 bases). The germline CDR1 and CDR2 sequences are MNHEY and SMNVEV (reference sequence). The CDR3 runs 16 residues. Trimming cost V 5 bases and J 7 bases, with 20 bases left between them. DNA of the CDR3: TGTGCCAGCAGTCCAATCGGAGTGGGGCTCGGCGGGGAGCTGTTTTTT. Protein product: CASSPIGVGLGGELFF.

J is TRBJ1-1 and V is TRBV6-1, with 8 positions matching TRBD1. Trimming took 7 bases from V and 1 from J; bases not matched to a gene: 8. This CDR3 is 15 amino acids long. Germline lookup yields CDR1 MNHNS and CDR2 SASEGT. In DNA form, the CDR3 reads TGTGCCAGCACCGACAGGGGAGTGAAGAACACTGAAGCTTTCTTT. Translating gives CASTDRGVKNTEAFF.

This rearrangement joins TRBV19 to TRBJ2-5; 8 bases map to TRBD1. The CDR3 runs to 15 residues. The junction had 5 bases not matched to a gene; V was cut back by 0 bases and J by 5 bases. Per the germline V gene, CDR1 is LNHDA and CDR2 is SQIVND (reference sequence). CDR3 in amino acids: CASSIDRGRWETQYF. In DNA form, the CDR3 reads TGTGCCAGTAGTATAGACAGGGGGCGCTGGGAGACCCAGTACTTC.

This chain uses TRBV19 with TRBJ1-5; D gene uncertain. The germline gives CDR1 LNHDA, CDR2 SQIVND (reference sequence). V was trimmed by 1 base and J by 4 bases, leaving 8 bases between them. There are 14 residues in the CDR3. As DNA, the CDR3 is TGTGCCAGTAGTATAGGCCAGATAAATCAGCCCCAGCATTTT. Translating it yields CASSIGQINQPQHF.

This clone was detected a few times. The rearrangement uses TRBV9 and TRBJ2-2, with 9 bases lining up with TRBD1. The CDR3 contains 15 residues. Germline lookup yields CDR1 SGDLS and CDR2 YYNGEE. V was pared by 8 bases and J by 0 bases, with 5 bases of the junction left unmatched. The CDR3 region has the DNA TGTGCCAGTGGTAACAGGGGGCCGAACACCGGGGAGCTGTTTTTT. As protein: CASGNRGPNTGELFF.

J is TRBJ2-5 and V is TRBV5-1; a weak D match, TRBD1 (6 bases). The last part of the DNA fits TRBJ2-7 better; the J call may be wrong. Germline V gives CDR1 SGHRS, CDR2 YFSETQ. The CDR3 extends over 16 amino acids. As DNA, the CDR3 is TGCGCCAGCAGCTTGTTGGACAGCTCTAAAGGCTACGAGCAGTACTTC. It codes for CASSLLDSSKGYEQYF.

The V call is TRBV21-1, the J call TRBJ2-1; TRBD1, the table's D call, was not compared with the DNA. TRBV21-1 is a pseudogene segment. This CDR3 spans 17 amino acids. In nucleotides, the CDR3 is TGTGCCAGCAGCAACCGACAGGGTAGGAGGGCGGGCGGGGAGCAGTTCTTC. Encoded protein: CASSNRQGRRAGGEQFF.

The DNA of the CDR3 is TGTGCCAGCAGCGGACCACAGGGGGGGTTCTTC. Translation gives CASSGPQGGFF. V and J are TRBV9 and TRBJ2-1, with 8 bases that match TRBD1. Germline CDR1 reads SGDLS; CDR2 reads YYNGEE. The CDR3 has 11 amino acids. V lost 3 bases to trimming and J lost 15 bases; unmatched junction nucleotides: 5.

The chain uses TRBV6-1 and TRBJ2-7; possibly TRBD2 for D (5 bases). V lost 10 bases to trimming and J lost 0 bases, with 19 bases between them. Germline V gives CDR1 MNHNS, CDR2 SASEGT. The CDR3 length is 15 residues. The CDR3 reads CATTIPEDHSYEQYF. The CDR3 nucleotides read TGTGCCACCACCATCCCGGAGGACCACTCCTACGAGCAGTACTTC.